The count of the clone carrying this TCR beta chain is one. This entry is derived from a study of blood T cells in healthy people across ages. The use of a sample-barcoded 5' primer and a J-beta primer mix characterized a second PCR of about 7 to 12 cycles. In TCRdb, the 5' RACE reads were re-called with MiXCR into one record per CDR3 protein. The table includes fewer than 800,000 distinct CDR3 sequences, roughly 32% detected once. CDR1 is MNHNS and CDR2 is SASEGT in the germline V gene. The V end lost 3 bases, the J end lost 3 bases, and 11 bases lay between the germline ends. The CDR3 is made up of 15 amino acids.

V is TRBV6-1 and J is TRBJ1-4; D is unclear. The source of this sequence is a woman of 80 years or more in good health. The sequenced material came from blood. For the CDR3, the DNA is TGTGCCAGCAGTGACGTATGGGATCCTAATGAAAAACTGTTTTTT. Translated, it gives CASSDVWDPNEKLFF.